The clone carrying this T cell receptor (beta chain) was detected many times. Its antigen is as yet unknown. In germline, CDR1 is SGHRS, CDR2 YFSETQ. The CDR3 consists of 12 residues. Between the trimmed V and J ends, which lost 3 bases and 7 bases, there was a span of 11 bases. The data were obtained in a study of blood T cells in healthy people across ages. Turning to the study itself: Template switching caught about one barcoded beta molecule for each two T cells. Findings and caveats of the study: Diversity estimates from one million T cells were considered underestimates.

PCR was performed a second time for about 6 to 12 cycles using a sample-barcoded 5' primer and a J-beta primer mix. At least 2.5 million CDR3-containing paired-end reads were obtained per sample. TCRdb itself ran the 5' RACE reads through MiXCR, one entry per CDR3 protein. Of under 800,000 distinct CDR3 sequences listed, under 25% were seen once; the top ten hold about 3.6%. Input material: blood. This sequence was found in a man in his 70s in good health. This chain uses TRBV5-1 with TRBJ2-7, with no clear D. The CDR3, as DNA: TGCGCCAGCAGCTCCAACCGTTTGGAGCAGTACTTC. Protein: CASSSNRLEQYF.